These 18 T cell receptor beta chains came from one sample sequenced in a study of T cell changes during pregnancy in multiple sclerosis. Only in-frame clones appear in the TCRdb table, and some are missing; sequencing was by immunoSEQ multiplex PCR. This table has 90,000 to 150,000 clones, under 95% appearing once. The material was peripheral blood, obtained before pregnancy. Receptors were obtained from a female donor with multiple sclerosis, enrolled in a pregnancy study.

The chain couples TRBV27 to TRBJ2-3, with no clear D. This CDR3 is built from 13 residues. V was pared by 5 bases and J by 5 bases, with 11 bases between. Germline V CDR1 and CDR2: MNHEY, SMNVEV (reference sequence). As DNA, the CDR3 is TGTGCCAGCAGTAGCGACCGAATAGATACGCAGTATTTT. Translated: CASSSDRIDTQYF.

J is TRBJ1-1 and V is TRBV27; 10 positions agree with TRBD1. The trim removed 4 bases at V and 6 bases at J, leaving 5 bases unmatched. CDR3 length: 14 amino acids. The germline V gene has CDR1 MNHEY and CDR2 SMNVEV (reference sequence). Here the CDR3 reads CASSSDRGRPEAFF. The CDR3 DNA sequence: TGTGCCAGCAGTTCAGACAGGGGGCGTCCTGAAGCTTTCTTT.

V and J are TRBV25-1 and TRBJ2-7; 9 positions match TRBD1. This CDR3 is built from 15 residues. The V gene end was trimmed by 4 bases and the J gene end by 4 bases; junction bases not matched to a gene: 8. Germline values: CDR1 MGHDK, CDR2 SYGVNS. CDR3 sequence: CASSVARDRAYEQYF. The CDR3 DNA is TGTGCCAGCAGTGTTGCCCGGGACAGGGCTTACGAGCAGTACTTC.

This chain uses TRBV19 with TRBJ1-4; 7 nucleotides agree with TRBD1. Germline lookup yields CDR1 LNHDA and CDR2 SQIVND (reference sequence). J lost 3 bases, V lost 4 bases, and 2 bases had no gene match. This CDR3 is built from 14 residues. CDR3 sequence (DNA): TGTGCCAGTAGTAGAGGGACAGCTAATGAAAAACTGTTTTTT. Protein: CASSRGTANEKLFF.

The CDR3 DNA follows: TGCGCCAGCAGCTCAACAGGGATCTCTGGAAACACCATATATTTT. Its protein is CASSSTGISGNTIYF. The V and J genes are TRBV5-1 and TRBJ1-3; D is perhaps TRBD1 (6 bases). The CDR3 is 15 residues long. V was clipped by 3 bases and J by 0 bases, with 10 bases between them. Germline CDR1 reads SGHRS; CDR2 reads YFSETQ.

The chain combines TRBV7-6 with TRBJ2-7; the match to TRBD1 covers 7 bases. The germline V gene has CDR1 SGHVS and CDR2 FNYEAQ. Trimming cost V 5 bases and J 5 bases; bases outside gene matches: 12. The CDR3 is 15 amino acids. The DNA of the CDR3 is TGTGCCAGCAGCACCCGACAGGGTCTGAGCGACGAGCAGTACTTC. Translated, it gives CASSTRQGLSDEQYF.

The CDR3 nucleotides read TGTGCCAGCAGGGGACAGGGAACCTACTATAATTCACCCCTCCACTTT. Its protein product is CASRGQGTYYNSPLHF. J is TRBJ1-6 and V is TRBV27; 9 bases are a match to TRBD1. From germline, CDR1 is MNHEY and CDR2 SMNVEV (reference sequence). This CDR3 is 16 amino acids long. J gave up 3 bases and V 6 bases, and 6 bases lay outside the gene matches.

The chain recombines TRBV14 with TRBJ2-7; D remains unclear. V lost 1 base, J lost 4 bases, and 5 bases lay in between. The CDR3 sequence is 12 residues long. The germline gives CDR1 SGHDN, CDR2 FVKESK. For the CDR3, the DNA is TGTGCCAGCAGCCAAGTGTCGTACGAGCAGTACTTC. Protein: CASSQVSYEQYF.

The chain carries TRBV15 and TRBJ2-7; no firm D call. Germline values: CDR1 LNHNV, CDR2 YYDKDF (reference sequence). The V end was cut by 1 base, the J end by 3 bases, with 13 bases between. The CDR3 has 15 residues. In nucleotides, the CDR3 is TGTGCCACCAGCAGAGGAAAGGCAGGCAACTACGAGCAGTACTTC. Its translation: CATSRGKAGNYEQYF.

The gene calls are TRBV4-1 and TRBJ2-1, with 8 nucleotides matching TRBD1. The CDR3 loop spans 18 amino acids. The V gene end was trimmed by 1 base and the J gene end by 9 bases; junction bases not matched to a gene: 17. Per the germline V gene, CDR1 is MGHRA and CDR2 is YSYEKL. This CDR3 reads CASSQGQGANGRWGEQFF. CDR3 sequence (DNA): TGCGCCAGCAGCCAAGGGCAGGGGGCGAACGGACGGTGGGGTGAGCAGTTCTTC.

V is TRBV6-4 and J is TRBJ1-2; D perhaps matches TRBD1 (5 bases). CDR1 is MRHNA and CDR2 is SNTAGT in the germline V gene. With 5 bases removed from V and 0 bases from J, the gap between germline ends came to 7 bases. The CDR3 totals 13 residues. The CDR3 DNA is TGTGCCAGCAGTAGGGGCGCTAACTATGGCTACACCTTC. This translates into CASSRGANYGYTF.

J is TRBJ1-5 and V is TRBV18; D not certain. Germline V CDR1 and CDR2: KGHSH, LQKENI. CDR3 length: 15 amino acids. V dropped 5 bases and J dropped 0 bases, with 11 bases sitting between them. Here the CDR3 DNA reads TGTGCCAGCTCATACAACAGCTATAGCAATCAGCCCCAGCATTTT. It is translated as CASSYNSYSNQPQHF.

The chain has TRBV4-2 and TRBJ1-2, with TRBD1 matching over 12 bases. The germline gives CDR1 LGHNA, CDR2 YNFKEQ. Germline trimming cut 2 bases from V and 4 bases from J; bases unmatched to any gene: 5. This CDR3 comprises 16 residues. CDR3: CASSQRGTGGGYGYTF. The CDR3 coding sequence is TGTGCCAGCAGCCAACGGGGGACAGGGGGCGGCTATGGCTACACCTTC.

This chain joins TRBV7-6 and TRBJ2-1; 9 bases match TRBD1. Trimming at V came to 5 bases and at J to 8 bases, leaving 10 bases not matched to a gene. Germline CDR1 SGHVS, CDR2 FNYEAQ. The CDR3 is 15 residues long. The CDR3 loop reads CASSPGTGLVDEQFF. CDR3 coding DNA: TGTGCCAGCAGCCCCGGGACAGGGCTGGTTGATGAGCAGTTCTTC.

The chain employs TRBV6-6 and TRBJ1-5; no reliable D call. CDR1 MNHNY and CDR2 SVGAGI come from the germline V gene (reference sequence). CDR3 length equals 14 residues. V was shortened by 0 bases and J by 1 base, with 4 bases between the two germline ends. The DNA of the CDR3 is TGTGCCAGCAGTTACTCAGAGAGCAATCAGCCCCAGCATTTT. Protein: CASSYSESNQPQHF.

The J gene is TRBJ1-6, the V gene TRBV5-4; 7 nucleotides line up with TRBD1. CDR1 is SGHNT, CDR2 YYREEE, per germline (reference sequence). With 4 bases clipped from V and 5 bases from J, the junction kept 6 bases outside the gene matches. This CDR3 is 15 amino acids long. CDR3 residues: CASSGDRAHNSPLHF. CDR3 bases: TGTGCCAGCAGCGGGGACAGAGCTCATAATTCACCCCTCCACTTT.

The rearrangement links TRBV27 to TRBJ2-1, with D perhaps TRBD2 (6 bases). CDR1 is MNHEY and CDR2 is SMNVEV in the germline V gene (reference sequence). The CDR3 contains 21 residues. V was clipped by 3 bases and J by 0 bases, with 27 bases between them. This chain's CDR3 is CASSFRFRDFRRGVSYNEQFF. The CDR3 region has the DNA TGTGCCAGCAGTTTCAGATTCAGGGATTTTCGGCGGGGCGTCTCCTACAATGAGCAGTTCTTC.

The rearrangement uses TRBV5-1 and TRBJ1-2; TRBD1 matches 7 bases. V was pared by 2 bases and J by 6 bases, with 10 bases of the junction left unmatched. Germline lookup yields CDR1 SGHRS and CDR2 YFSETQ. The CDR3 covers 15 residues. The CDR3 spells CASSFQGAQGDGYTF. The CDR3 nucleotides read TGCGCCAGCAGCTTTCAAGGGGCGCAGGGGGATGGCTACACCTTC.